This T cell receptor (beta chain) was captured in a study of cytomegalovirus exposure and HLA in healthy donors. The wider study: The Caucasian-associated ancestry cluster held less than 85% of some 420 genotyped donors.

PCR involved 60 Vbeta and 13 Jbeta primers. Profiling relied on immunoSEQ multiplex PCR, and the TCRdb table lists in-frame clones only, not all of them. The sample yields about 110,000 clones, 70% to 85% seen once. The CDR3 has 13 residues. Germline assignment: CDR1 LNHDA and CDR2 SQIVND (reference sequence). Trimming cost V 7 bases and J 1 base, with 10 bases left between them. This TCR came from a human donor in good health. The chain links TRBV19 to TRBJ1-1; weak D call: TRBD1 (6 bases). The specimen sequenced was PBMCs. The CDR3 here is CASTPTGNTEAFF. For the CDR3, the DNA is TGTGCCAGTACCCCGACAGGGAACACTGAAGCTTTCTTT.